A selection of T cell receptor beta chains follows, all from one sample in a study of T cell clusters in autoimmune cytopenias. TCRdb reprocessed the multiplex PCR reads, keeping one entry per CDR3 protein, no DNA. The clone table shows several thousand distinct CDR3 sequences, with the ten largest holding around 4%. The sequenced material came from peripheral blood. These receptor sequences come from a human donor with an autoimmune cytopenia or autoimmune hepatitis (not recorded which). CDR3s include the opening cysteine and the closing phenylalanine or tryptophan. Clone size is shown for a subset of rows, as once, few, many or a class of expanded clone.

>TRBJ2-5|TRBV30|NA
CAWSVGGASRETQYF
>TRBJ2-7|TRBV6-2/TRBV6-3|NA
CASSYPGPGEQYF
>TRBJ2-3|TRBV27|NA
CDSSLRGQADTQYF
>TRBJ1-1|TRBV7-2|NA
CASSYIFLNTEAFF
>TRBJ2-7|TRBV6-1|NA
CASSEAGRGFYEQYF
>TRBJ2-3|TRBV19|NA
CASSIWFGDTQYF
>TRBJ1-6|TRBV6-4|NA
CAISTGQGESPLHF
>TRBJ2-7|TRBV5-1|NA
CASSGREGTYEQYF
>TRBJ1-2|TRBV29-1|medium-sized
CSVEAAGTDGYTF
>TRBJ2-7|TRBV5-6|NA
CASSLARHYEQYF
>TRBJ2-1|TRBV18|NA
CASSPPSRADEQFF
>TRBJ2-1|TRBV11-1|NA
CASSLRLFTGNEQFF
>TRBJ2-1|TRBV18|NA
CASSLSVPGGRNEQFF
>TRBJ2-1|TRBV29-1|medium-sized
CSVGTGLGEQFF
>TRBJ2-2|TRBV15|NA
CATSREKGEGGERFF
>TRBJ2-3|TRBV29-1|large
CSVTGTRSDTQYF
>TRBJ1-3|TRBV12-3/TRBV12-4|NA
CASSLPGPGNTIYF
>TRBJ2-1|TRBV7-3|NA
CASSLSGDRINEQFF
>TRBJ2-1|TRBV20-1|NA
CSAPGLAGVNEQFF
>TRBJ1-1|TRBV19|medium-sized
CASSMSGNTEAFF
>TRBJ2-5|TRBV7-2|NA
CASSFQGRETQYF
>TRBJ2-1|TRBV5-5|NA
CASRRKGDEQFF